This T cell receptor (beta chain) was documented in a study of cytotoxic CD8 clonotypes in ibrutinib-treated CLL. Sequencing was performed with immunoSEQ multiplex PCR; in TCRdb, only in-frame clones are kept and a portion is missing. The table includes approximately 45,000 clones, approximately 70% detected once. The V end lost 5 bases, the J end lost 2 bases, and 13 bases lay between the germline ends. The CDR3 contains 14 residues. Germline assignment: CDR1 SGHDN and CDR2 FVKESK. This clonotype was sampled from a human donor with chronic lymphocytic leukemia. This sample comprised PBMCs, obtained after 24 months of ibrutinib treatment. The chain joins TRBV14 to TRBJ2-7; D ambiguous. CDR3 nucleotide sequence: TGTGCCAGCAGCGTCCGCCTGGCCGCCTACGAGCAGTACTTC. Its protein is CASSVRLAAYEQYF. Full variable domain (missing parts from reference TRBV14 and TRBJ2-7): EAGVTQFPSHSVIEKGQTVTLRCDPISGHDNLYWYRRVMGKEIKFLLHFVKESKQDESGMPNNRFLAERTGGTYSTLKVQPAELEDSGVYFCASSVRLAAYEQYFGPGTRLTVT.